The clone carrying this T cell receptor beta chain was picked up a small number of times. The entry originates in a study of early T cells in non-severe SARS-CoV-2 infection. The length of the CDR3 is 19 residues. CDR1 and CDR2 (germline): MNHNS, SASEGT. The V gene end was trimmed by 5 bases and the J gene end by 0 bases; junction bases not matched to a gene: 14. The TCR library protocol was used to attach unique molecular identifiers. These identifiers were attached to individual cDNA molecules. MiXCR, run by TCRdb on the 5' RACE reads, gives a single entry per CDR3 protein. Counted here are about 67,000 distinct CDR3 sequences, under 14% occurring once; the ten biggest clones make up 3% to 4.5%.

The rearrangement joins TRBV6-1 to TRBJ2-1; 9 bases match TRBD2. Sequencing was carried out using whole blood. The source of this sequence is an adult who was a healthcare worker with PCR-confirmed SARS-CoV-2 infection or an uninfected control (not recorded which). The CDR3 region has the DNA TGTGCCAGCAGTCCACCCCTAGGTATTAGCGGGGGCTCCTACAATGAGCAGTTCTTC. Residues: CASSPPLGISGGSYNEQFF.